This TCR beta chain was found in a study of neurological immune-mediated disorders. This clonotype has ten or more counts. The V end lost 2 bases, the J end lost 7 bases, and 11 bases lay between the germline ends. Germline loops: CDR1 KGHSH, CDR2 LQKENI. CDR3 length: 14 amino acids. 5'RACE with 10-nucleotide random UMIs produced the cDNA. TCRdb re-called the 5' RACE reads through MiXCR, storing one row per CDR3 protein. This table has around 130,000 distinct CDR3 sequences, more than 2.5% appearing once. The chain links TRBV18 to TRBJ1-4; D might be TRBD1 (6 bases). The clonotype was recovered from a woman younger than 45 with multiple sclerosis. The sample consisted of PBMCs. DNA for the CDR3: TGTGCCAGCTCACCAGAGGGGGTGACTGAAAAACTGTTTTTT. Translating gives CASSPEGVTEKLFF. Variable domain in full (rest from reference TRBV18 and TRBJ1-4): NAGVMQNPRHLVRRRGQEARLRCSPMKGHSHVYWYRQLPEEGLKFMVYLQKENIIDESGMPKERFSAEFPKEGPSILRIQQVVRGDSAAYFCASSPEGVTEKLFFGSGTQLSVL.